The clone carrying this T cell receptor beta chain has only one observation. The CDR3 has 14 amino acids. Germline assignment: CDR1 MDHEN and CDR2 SYDVKM. V was shortened by 6 bases and J by 8 bases, with 16 bases between the two germline ends. The data stem from a study of blood T cell repertoires in COVID-19. The wider study: Samples came from the United States, Italy and Spain, spanning acute and convalescent COVID-19. The cDNA or gDNA used as material had been derived from T cells, B-cell-depleted T cells, or PBMCs.

How the authors handled the data: Reference gene primers were amplified, and this amplification served to estimate nucleated cell counts. TCRdb keeps only in-frame clones here, not all; method: immunoSEQ multiplex PCR. From that table come the V and J calls and clone size; the DNA was used to work out D and trimming. This table has about 11,000 clones, around 90% appearing once. The specimen was peripheral blood. The genes are TRBV28 and TRBJ1-4; weak D call: TRBD1 (6 bases). The sequence was obtained from a human donor in a cohort sampled during active COVID-19. CDR3 bases: TGTGCCAGCAGCTACGGGGGGCGCTGGGAAAAACTGTTTTTT. Residues: CASSYGGRWEKLFF.